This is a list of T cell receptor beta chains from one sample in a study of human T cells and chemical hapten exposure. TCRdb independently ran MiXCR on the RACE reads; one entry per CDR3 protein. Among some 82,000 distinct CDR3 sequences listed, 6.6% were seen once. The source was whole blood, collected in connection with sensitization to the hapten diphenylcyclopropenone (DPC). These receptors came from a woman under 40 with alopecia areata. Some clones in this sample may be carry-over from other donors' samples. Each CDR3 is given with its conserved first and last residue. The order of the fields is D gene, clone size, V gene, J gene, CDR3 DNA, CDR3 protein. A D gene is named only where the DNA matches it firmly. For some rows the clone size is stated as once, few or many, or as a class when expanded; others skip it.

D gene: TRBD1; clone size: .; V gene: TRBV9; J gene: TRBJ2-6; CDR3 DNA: TGTGCCAGCAGCCCCCGGGACAGGACCTCTGGGGCCAACGTCCTGACTTTC; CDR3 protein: CASSPRDRTSGANVLTF
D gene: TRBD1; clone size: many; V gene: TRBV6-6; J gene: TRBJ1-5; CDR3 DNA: TGTGCCAGCAGTTACGAGGGGGCGCGGAATCAGCCCCAGCATTTT; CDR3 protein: CASSYEGARNQPQHF
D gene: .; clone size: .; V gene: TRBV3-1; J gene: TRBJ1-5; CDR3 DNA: TGTGCCAGCAGCCAAGAAAGGACAGTGGCGCAGCCCCAGCATTTT; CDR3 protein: CASSQERTVAQPQHF
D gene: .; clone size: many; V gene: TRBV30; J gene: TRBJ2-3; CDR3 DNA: TGTGCCTGCGACCGTCGGGCCCAGTATTTT; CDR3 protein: CACDRRAQYF
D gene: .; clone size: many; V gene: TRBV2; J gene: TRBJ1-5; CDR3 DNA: TGTGCCAGCGAAACAGGTTCGGGTGATCAGCCCCAGCATTTT; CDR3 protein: CASETGSGDQPQHF
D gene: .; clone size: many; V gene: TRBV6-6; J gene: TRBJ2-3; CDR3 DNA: TGTGCCAGCAGTCAAGCGGTAGACGGAGGAGATACGCAGTATTTT; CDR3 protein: CASSQAVDGGDTQYF
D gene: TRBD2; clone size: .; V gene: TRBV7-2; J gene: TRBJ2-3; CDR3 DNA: TGTGCCAGCAGCTTAGTTAGCGGGGGGGCCAGAGATACGCAGTATTTT; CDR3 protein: CASSLVSGGARDTQYF
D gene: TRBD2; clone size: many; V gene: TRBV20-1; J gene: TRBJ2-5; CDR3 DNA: TGCAGTGGCCGCTCGGGGGGGCCGGGAGAGACCCAGTACTTC; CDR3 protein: CSGRSGGPGETQYF
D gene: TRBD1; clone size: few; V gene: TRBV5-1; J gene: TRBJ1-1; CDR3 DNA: TGCGCCAGCAGCTTGGAGGGACAGGGGAACACTGAAGCTTTCTTT; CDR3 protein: CASSLEGQGNTEAFF
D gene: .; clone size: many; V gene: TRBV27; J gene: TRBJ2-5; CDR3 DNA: TGTGCCAGCAGTTTAGGGTCTGGGGGCAGAGAGACCCAGTACTTC; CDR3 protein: CASSLGSGGRETQYF
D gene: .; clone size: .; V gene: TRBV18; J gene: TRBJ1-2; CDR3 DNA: TGTGCCAGCTCACCACTCCGTGAAGATGGCTACACCTTC; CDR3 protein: CASSPLREDGYTF
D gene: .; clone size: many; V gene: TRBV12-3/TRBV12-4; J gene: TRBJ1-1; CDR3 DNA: TGTGCCAGCACCTCAGGGCGGTCCACTGAAGCTTTCTTT; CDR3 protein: CASTSGRSTEAFF
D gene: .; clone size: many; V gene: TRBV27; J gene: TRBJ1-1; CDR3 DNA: TGTGCCAGCAGTTTAAGTAGGAACACTGAAGCTTTCTTT; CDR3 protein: CASSLSRNTEAFF
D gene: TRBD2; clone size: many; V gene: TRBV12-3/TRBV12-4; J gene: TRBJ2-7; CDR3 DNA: TGTGCCAGCAGTTCGGGGGGTGAGCAGTACTTC; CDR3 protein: CASSSGGEQYF
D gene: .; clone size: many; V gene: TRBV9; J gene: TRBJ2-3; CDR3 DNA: TGTGCCAGCAGCCCCCAAACGGGCACAGATACGCAGTATTTT; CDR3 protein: CASSPQTGTDTQYF
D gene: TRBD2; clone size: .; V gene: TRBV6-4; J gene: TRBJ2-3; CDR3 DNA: TGTGCCAGCAGTGGAGCGGGGATACCCACAGATACGCAGTATTTT; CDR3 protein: CASSGAGIPTDTQYF